The sequence of this TCR beta chain was determined in a study of T cell responses to AZD1222 COVID-19 vaccine. The data were produced by immunoSEQ multiplex PCR, yet TCRdb's version contains in-frame clones alone and is incomplete. The table lists some 120,000 clones, around 89% of them singletons. This CDR3 spans 14 amino acids. Germline assignment: CDR1 SGHNT and CDR2 YENEEA. V was clipped by 2 bases and J by 10 bases, with 15 bases between them. The chain joins TRBV11-3 to TRBJ2-1; D gene uncertain. This receptor was taken from an adult in good health. The sample was peripheral blood, taken on day 0 of MenACWY control vaccination. The CDR3 sequence is CASSLQPDTGEQFF. CDR3 sequence (DNA): TGTGCCAGCAGCTTACAGCCCGATACGGGCGAGCAGTTCTTC. Full variable domain (outside the CDR3, taken from reference TRBV11-3 and TRBJ2-1): EAGVVQSPRYKIIEKKQPVAFWCNPISGHNTLYWYLQNLGQGPELLIRYENEEAVDDSQLPKDRFSAERLKGVDSTLKIQPAELGDSAVYLCASSLQPDTGEQFFGPGTRLTVL.